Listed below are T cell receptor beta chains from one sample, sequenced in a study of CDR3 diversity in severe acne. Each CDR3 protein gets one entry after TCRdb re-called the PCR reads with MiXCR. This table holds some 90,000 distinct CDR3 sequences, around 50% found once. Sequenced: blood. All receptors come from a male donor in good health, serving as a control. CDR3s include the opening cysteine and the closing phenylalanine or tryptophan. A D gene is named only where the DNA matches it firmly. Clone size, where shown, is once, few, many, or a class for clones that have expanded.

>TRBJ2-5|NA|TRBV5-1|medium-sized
CASSLGNETQYF
TGCGCCAGCAGCTTGGGGAATGAGACCCAGTACTTC
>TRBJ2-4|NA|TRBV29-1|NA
CSVESRRGNVGNIQYF
TGCAGCGTTGAATCCAGAAGGGGGAATGTGGGAAACATTCAGTACTTC
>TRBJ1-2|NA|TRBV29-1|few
CSVPIGRGYGYTF
TGCAGCGTCCCCATTGGGAGGGGGTATGGCTACACCTTC
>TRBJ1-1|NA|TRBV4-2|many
CASSQGGVTEAFF
TGTGCCAGCAGCCAAGGGGGGGTCACTGAAGCTTTCTTT
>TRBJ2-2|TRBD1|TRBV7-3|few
CASSGQDTGELFF
TGTGCCAGCAGCGGACAGGACACCGGGGAGCTGTTTTTT
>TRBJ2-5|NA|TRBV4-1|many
CASSPPGRRGETQYF
TGCGCCAGCAGCCCCCCGGGACGGAGGGGAGAGACCCAGTACTTC
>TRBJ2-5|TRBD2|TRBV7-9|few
CAIRGVETQYF
TGTGCAATCCGGGGGGTGGAGACCCAGTACTTC
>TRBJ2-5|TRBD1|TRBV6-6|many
CASKGQGDQETQYF
TGTGCCAGCAAAGGACAGGGAGACCAAGAGACCCAGTACTTC
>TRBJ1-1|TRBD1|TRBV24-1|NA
CATSAGTGRAFF
TGTGCCACCAGCGCCGGGACAGGGCGGGCTTTCTTT
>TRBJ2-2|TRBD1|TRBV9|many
CASGGQMNTGELFF
TGTGCCAGCGGGGGACAGATGAACACCGGGGAGCTGTTTTTT
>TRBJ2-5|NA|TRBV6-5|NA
CASRDFGETQYF
TGTGCCAGCAGGGATTTCGGGGAGACCCAGTACTTC
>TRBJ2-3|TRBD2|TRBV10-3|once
CAISDRREGDTQYF
TGTGCCATCAGTGATAGACGGGAGGGGGATACGCAGTATTTT
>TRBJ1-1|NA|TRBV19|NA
CASSAAPPGTEAFF
TGTGCCAGTAGTGCGGCACCACCGGGAACTGAAGCTTTCTTT
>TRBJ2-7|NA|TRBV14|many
CASSLVGQQYF
TGTGCCAGCAGCCTGGTTGGGCAGCAGTACTTC
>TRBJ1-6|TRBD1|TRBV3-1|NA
CASSLTGGGSPLHF
TGTGCCAGCAGCCTTACAGGGGGCGGTTCACCCCTCCACTTT
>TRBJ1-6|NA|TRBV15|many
CATSRDRGSRSPLHF
TGTGCCACCAGCAGAGACCGCGGGTCCCGGTCACCCCTCCACTTT
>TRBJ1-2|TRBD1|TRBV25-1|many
CASSEGTDYGYTF
TGTGCCAGCAGTGAAGGGACAGATTATGGCTACACCTTC
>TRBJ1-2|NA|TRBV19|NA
CASRTASINYGYTF
TGTGCCAGTAGGACCGCAAGCATTAACTATGGCTACACCTTC
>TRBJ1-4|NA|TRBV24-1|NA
CATSDAGRGVTNEKLFF
TGTGCCACCAGTGACGCGGGCAGAGGGGTAACTAATGAAAAACTGTTTTTT
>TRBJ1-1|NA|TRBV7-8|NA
CASSKGTAANTEAFF
TGTGCCAGCAGCAAGGGGACGGCCGCTAACACTGAAGCTTTCTTT
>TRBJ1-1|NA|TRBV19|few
CASDSVTGMNTEAFF
TGTGCCAGTGACAGCGTGACGGGCATGAACACTGAAGCTTTCTTT
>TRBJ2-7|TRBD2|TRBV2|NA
CASSEVGTSGGYEQYF
TGTGCCAGCAGTGAAGTTGGGACTAGCGGGGGGTACGAGCAGTACTTC
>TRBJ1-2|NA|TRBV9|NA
CASSPGDVGYTF
TGTGCCAGCAGCCCGGGAGACGTTGGCTACACCTTC
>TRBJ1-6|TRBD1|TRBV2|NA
CASRAGTGYSPLHF
TGTGCCAGCAGGGCCGGGACAGGGTATTCACCCCTCCACTTT
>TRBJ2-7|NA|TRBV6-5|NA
CASSYSLF
TGTGCCAGCAGTTACTCCTTATTC
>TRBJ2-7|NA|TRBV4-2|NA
CASSSREGQGSYEQYF
TGTGCCAGCAGCTCGCGGGAGGGACAGGGCTCCTACGAGCAGTACTTC
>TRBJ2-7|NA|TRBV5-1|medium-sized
CASSFESSYEQYF
TGCGCCAGCAGCTTCGAGAGCTCCTACGAGCAGTACTTC
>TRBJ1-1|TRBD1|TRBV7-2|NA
CASSPGTGGATEAFF
TGTGCCAGCAGCCCCGGGACAGGGGGCGCGACTGAAGCTTTCTTT
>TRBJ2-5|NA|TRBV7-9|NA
CASSLDRGHAQEAQYF
TGTGCCAGCAGCTTAGATCGCGGACACGCCCAAGAGGCCCAGTACTTC
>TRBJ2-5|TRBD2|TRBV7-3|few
CASSSNGGSQETQYF
TGTGCCAGCAGCTCGAACGGGGGGTCGCAAGAGACCCAGTACTTC
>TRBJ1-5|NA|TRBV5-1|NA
CASSLDTGKNQPQHF
TGCGCCAGCAGCTTGGATACAGGAAAAAATCAGCCCCAGCATTTT
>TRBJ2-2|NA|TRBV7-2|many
CASALGGPNTGELFF
TGTGCCAGCGCCCTTGGGGGCCCGAACACCGGGGAGCTGTTTTTT
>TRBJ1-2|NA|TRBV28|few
CASRSPGLDGYTF
TGTGCCAGCAGATCCCCAGGGCTGGACGGCTACACCTTC
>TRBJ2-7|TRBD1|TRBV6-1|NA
CASSLGGTGEQAEQYF
TGTGCCAGCAGCCTCGGCGGGACAGGGGAGCAAGCCGAGCAGTACTTC
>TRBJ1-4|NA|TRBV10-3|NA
CATLQGRDEKLFF
TGTGCCACCCTACAGGGAAGGGATGAAAAACTGTTTTTT
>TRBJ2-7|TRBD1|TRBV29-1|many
CSVRSGTGGEQYF
TGCAGCGTCCGATCCGGGACAGGGGGCGAGCAGTACTTC
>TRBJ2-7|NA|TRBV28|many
CASSLFGPSYEQYF
TGTGCCAGCAGTTTGTTTGGACCCTCCTACGAGCAGTACTTC
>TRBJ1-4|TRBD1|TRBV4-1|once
CASSRGQGHEKLFF
TGCGCCAGCAGCCGCGGACAGGGGCATGAAAAACTGTTTTTT
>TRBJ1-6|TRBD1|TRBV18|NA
CASSPGQGNSPLHF
TGTGCCAGCTCACCCGGACAGGGAAATTCACCCCTCCACTTT
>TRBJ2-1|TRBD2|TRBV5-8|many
CASSILAGDYNEQFF
TGTGCCAGCAGCATACTAGCGGGGGACTACAATGAGCAGTTCTTC
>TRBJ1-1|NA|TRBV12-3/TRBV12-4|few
CASSLRKGSLNTEAFF
TGTGCCAGCAGTTTAAGGAAGGGGAGCCTGAACACTGAAGCTTTCTTT
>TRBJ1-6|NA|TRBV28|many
CASSTGIQGSPLHF
TGTGCCAGCAGTACAGGAATCCAGGGATCACCCCTCCACTTT
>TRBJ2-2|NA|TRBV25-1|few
CASSEYVTGELFF
TGTGCCAGCAGTGAATACGTGACCGGGGAGCTGTTTTTT
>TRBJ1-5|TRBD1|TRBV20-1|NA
CSAREAGTDSNQPQHF
TGCAGTGCTAGAGAAGCGGGGACAGATAGCAATCAGCCCCAGCATTTT
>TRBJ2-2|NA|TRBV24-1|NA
CATSDDAAENTGELFF
TGTGCCACCAGTGACGATGCCGCCGAGAACACCGGGGAGCTGTTCTTT
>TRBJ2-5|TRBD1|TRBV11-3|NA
CASSFRTGGPQETQYF
TGTGCCAGCAGCTTCCGGACAGGGGGCCCTCAAGAGACCCAGTACTTC
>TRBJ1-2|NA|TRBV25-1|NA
CASSPPGNYGYTF
TGTGCCAGCTCACCACCGGGGAACTATGGCTACACCTTC
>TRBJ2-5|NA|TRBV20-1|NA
CSARGRLEITQYF
TGCAGTGCTAGAGGTAGACTGGAAATTACCCAGTACTTC
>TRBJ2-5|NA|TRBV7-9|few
CASSPLYQETQYF
TGTGCCAGCAGCCCTTTGTACCAAGAGACCCAGTACTTC
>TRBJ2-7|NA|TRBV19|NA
CASSIQTSYEQYF
TGTGCCAGTAGTATACAGACCTCCTACGAGCAGTACTTC
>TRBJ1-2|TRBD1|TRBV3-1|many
CASSQGRTGYQGLSHGYTF
TGTGCCAGCAGCCAAGGAAGGACAGGATACCAAGGGTTGAGCCATGGCTACACCTTC